This TCR beta chain was captured by sequencing in a study of identical twins. Findings and limits, study-wide: Twin sharing of out-of-frame TCR alpha was underestimated by models in monozygotic pairs.

The CDR3 is 15 residues long. Looked up from germline, CDR1 is SGHRS and CDR2 is YFSETQ. V lost 4 bases, J lost 1 base, and 15 bases lay in between. With regard to this clonotype: Its specificity is not known.

TCRdb recomputed calls from the 5' RACE reads with MiXCR, one row per CDR3 protein. The table shows around 1.7 million distinct CDR3 sequences, with about 32% occurring only once. The receptor was derived from a newborn girl in good health. Sample: cord blood. The chain couples TRBV5-1 to TRBJ2-7; D tentatively reads TRBD1 or TRBD2 (5 bases each). The CDR3 nucleotides read TGCGCCAGCAGCCAAAGGGACGGCCCATCCTACGAGCAGTACTTC. This gives the protein CASSQRDGPSYEQYF.